Sequencing of this T cell receptor beta chain was carried out in a study of blood T cell repertoires in COVID-19. At the level of the study: Nucleic acid was either cDNA or gDNA, and it came from T cells, B-cell-depleted T cells, or PBMCs.

This CDR3 is 13 amino acids long. V was shortened by 2 bases and J by 2 bases, with 7 bases between the two germline ends. The assay was immunoSEQ multiplex PCR, and TCRdb's table has in-frame clones only and misses some. Seen here are about 230,000 clones, around four fifths observed once, and the top ten hold about 5.7%. What was sequenced was peripheral blood. This TCR was sampled from an elderly man with acute or convalescent COVID-19. V is TRBV5-3 and J is TRBJ1-1, with no clear D. TRBV5-3 is an open reading frame, and its role is uncertain. CDR3 amino acids: CARSFEKNTEAFF. The CDR3 nucleotides read TGTGCCAGAAGCTTCGAGAAAAACACTGAAGCTTTCTTT.